The TCR beta chain under discussion was sequenced for a study of control samples from healthy donors and cancer patients (dated by TCRdb to between 2020 and 2021). The method behind the library was the immunoSEQ multiplex PCR assay. This immuneACCESS table, as held by TCRdb, lists in-frame sequences with V and J called but not all clones. Of the missing ones, under half trace to an unresolved V gene in checked studies; the others have no known cause. Within this sample are some 130,000 clones, with roughly 89% of them counted one time only. Less than 7% of the sample lies in the top ten. Concerning this clone itself: What this receptor recognizes is not known. Within one base of it there is no much larger clone, and no base qualities were kept.

Material: blood. This sequence originates from a man aged 18 to 30 in good health.

Here the CDR3 is given as CASSRLQGEAFF. The nucleotide sequence reads as follows: TGTGCCAGCTCACGGTTACAGGGTGAAGCTTTCTTT. The chain links TRBV18 with TRBJ1-1; possibly the D gene is TRBD1, per 6 matching bases. At the junction V is shortened by 4 bases and J by 7 bases, with 10 bases in between. Via the germline V gene, CDR1 is KGHSH and CDR2 LQKENI. From the cysteine through the phenylalanine, the CDR3 covers 12 amino acids. Here the CDR3 DNA is all that survives: 36 bases in frame from base 1.